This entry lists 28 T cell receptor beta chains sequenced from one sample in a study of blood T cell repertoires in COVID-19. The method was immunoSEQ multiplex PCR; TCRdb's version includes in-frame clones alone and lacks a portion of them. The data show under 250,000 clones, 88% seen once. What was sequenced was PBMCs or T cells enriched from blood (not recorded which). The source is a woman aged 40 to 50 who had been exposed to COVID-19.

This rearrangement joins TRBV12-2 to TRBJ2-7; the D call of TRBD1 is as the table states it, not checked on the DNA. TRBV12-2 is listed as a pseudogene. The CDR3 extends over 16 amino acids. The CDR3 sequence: CASRATAGQGYWEQYF. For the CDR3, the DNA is TGTGCAAGTCGAGCGACGGCGGGACAGGGCTATTGGGAGCAGTACTTC.

The CDR3 spells CASSDQGPVYNEQFF. CDR3 bases: TGTGCCAGCAGTGATCAGGGGCCCGTCTACAATGAGCAGTTCTTC. The gene calls are TRBV2 and TRBJ2-1, with D maybe TRBD1 (6 bases). CDR3 size: 15 residues. Germline V CDR1 and CDR2: SNHLY, FYNNEI. The V end lost 3 bases, the J end lost 3 bases, and 12 bases lay between the germline ends.

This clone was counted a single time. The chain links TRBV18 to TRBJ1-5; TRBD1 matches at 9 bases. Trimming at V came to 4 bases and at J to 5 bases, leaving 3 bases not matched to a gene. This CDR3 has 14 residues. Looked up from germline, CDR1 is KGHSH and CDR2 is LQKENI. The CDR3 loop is CASSHRDRDQPQHF. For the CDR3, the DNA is TGTGCCAGCTCACACCGGGACAGGGATCAGCCCCAGCATTTT.

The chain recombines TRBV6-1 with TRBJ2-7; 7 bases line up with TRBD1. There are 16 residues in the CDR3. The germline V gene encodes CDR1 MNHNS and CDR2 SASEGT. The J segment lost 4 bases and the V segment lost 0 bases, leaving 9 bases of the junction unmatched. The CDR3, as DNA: TGTGCCAGCAGTGAAGCGGCTGAGGGGGCGCTTTACGAGCAGTACTTC. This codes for CASSEAAEGALYEQYF.

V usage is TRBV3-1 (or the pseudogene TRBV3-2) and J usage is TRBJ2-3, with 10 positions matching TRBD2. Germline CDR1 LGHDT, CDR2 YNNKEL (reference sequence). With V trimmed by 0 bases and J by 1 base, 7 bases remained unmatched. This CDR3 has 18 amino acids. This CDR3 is CASSQDVRLAGGTDTQYF. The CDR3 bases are TGTGCCAGCAGCCAAGATGTTAGGCTAGCGGGGGGCACAGATACGCAGTATTTT.

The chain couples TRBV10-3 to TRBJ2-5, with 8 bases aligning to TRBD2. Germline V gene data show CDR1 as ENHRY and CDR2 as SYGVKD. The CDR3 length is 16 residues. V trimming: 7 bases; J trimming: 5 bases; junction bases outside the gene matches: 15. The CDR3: CAIINLASGGRETQYF. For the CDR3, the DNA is TGTGCCATCATAAATCTAGCAAGCGGGGGTCGGGAGACCCAGTACTTC.

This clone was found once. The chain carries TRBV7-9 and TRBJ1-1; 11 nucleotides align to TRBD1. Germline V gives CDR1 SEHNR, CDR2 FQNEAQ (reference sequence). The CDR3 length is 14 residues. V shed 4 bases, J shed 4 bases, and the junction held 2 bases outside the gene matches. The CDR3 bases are TGTGCCAGCAGCTGGGGACAGGGGGTCACTGAAGCTTTCTTT. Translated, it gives CASSWGQGVTEAFF.

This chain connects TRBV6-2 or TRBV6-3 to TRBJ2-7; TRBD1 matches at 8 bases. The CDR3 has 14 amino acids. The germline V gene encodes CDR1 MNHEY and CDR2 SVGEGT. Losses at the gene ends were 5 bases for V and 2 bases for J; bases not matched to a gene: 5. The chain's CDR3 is CASSDGQGAYEQYV. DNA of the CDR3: TGTGCCAGCAGTGACGGACAGGGCGCCTACGAGCAGTACGTC.

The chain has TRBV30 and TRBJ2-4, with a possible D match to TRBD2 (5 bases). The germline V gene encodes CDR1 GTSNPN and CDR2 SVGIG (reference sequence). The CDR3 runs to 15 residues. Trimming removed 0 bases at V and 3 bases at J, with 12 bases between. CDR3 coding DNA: TGTGCCTGGAGTGTACGGGGTTATGACAAAAACATTCAGTACTTC. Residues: CAWSVRGYDKNIQYF.

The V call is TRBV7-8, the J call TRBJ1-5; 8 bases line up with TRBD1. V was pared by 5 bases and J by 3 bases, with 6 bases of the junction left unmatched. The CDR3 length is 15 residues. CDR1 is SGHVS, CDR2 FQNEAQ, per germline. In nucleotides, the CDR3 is TGTGCCAGCAGCGTACAGGGGGGACTCAATCAGCCCCAGCATTTT. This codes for CASSVQGGLNQPQHF. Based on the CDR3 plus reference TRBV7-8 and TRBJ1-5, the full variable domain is GAGVSQSPRYKVAKRGQDVALRCDPISGHVSLFWYQQALGQGPEFLTYFQNEAQLDKSGLPSDRFFAERPEGSVSTLKIQRTQQEDSAVYLCASSVQGGLNQPQHFGDGTRLSIL.

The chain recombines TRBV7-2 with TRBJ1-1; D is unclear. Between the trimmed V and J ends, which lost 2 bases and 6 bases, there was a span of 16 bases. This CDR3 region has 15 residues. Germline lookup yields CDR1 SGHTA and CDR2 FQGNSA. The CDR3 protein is CASSLSSSRGAEAFF. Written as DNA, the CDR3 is TGTGCCAGCAGCTTATCCTCGTCTCGAGGCGCTGAAGCTTTCTTT.

CDR3 protein: CASSLSGSNQPQHF. CDR3 nucleotide sequence: TGTGCCAGCAGCCTATCAGGGAGCAATCAGCCCCAGCATTTT. The V and J genes are TRBV3-1 (or the pseudogene TRBV3-2) and TRBJ1-5, with a weak D call TRBD1 (5 bases). Germline values: CDR1 LGHDT, CDR2 YNNKEL (reference sequence). Trimming cost V 4 bases and J 1 base, with 8 bases left between them. CDR3 length: 14 residues.

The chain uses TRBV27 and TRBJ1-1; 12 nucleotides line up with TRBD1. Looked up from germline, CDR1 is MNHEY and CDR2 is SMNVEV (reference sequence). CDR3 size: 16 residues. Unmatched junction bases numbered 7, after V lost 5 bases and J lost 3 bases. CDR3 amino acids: CASSIGTGGAYTEAFF. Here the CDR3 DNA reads TGTGCCAGCAGTATAGGGACAGGGGGCGCGTACACTGAAGCTTTCTTT.

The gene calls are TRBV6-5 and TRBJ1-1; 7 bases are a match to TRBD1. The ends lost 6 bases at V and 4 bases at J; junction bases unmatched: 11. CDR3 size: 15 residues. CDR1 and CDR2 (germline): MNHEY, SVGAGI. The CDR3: CASRLQDRASTEAFF. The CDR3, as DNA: TGTGCCAGCAGATTACAAGACAGGGCGAGCACTGAAGCTTTCTTT.

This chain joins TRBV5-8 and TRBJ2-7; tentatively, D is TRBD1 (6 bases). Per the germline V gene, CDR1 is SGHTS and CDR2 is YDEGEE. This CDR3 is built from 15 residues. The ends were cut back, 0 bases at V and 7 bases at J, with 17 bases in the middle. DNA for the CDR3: TGTGCCAGCAGCTTGGCTTGGGGGCGGTCGGGGGAGCAGTACGTC. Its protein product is CASSLAWGRSGEQYV.

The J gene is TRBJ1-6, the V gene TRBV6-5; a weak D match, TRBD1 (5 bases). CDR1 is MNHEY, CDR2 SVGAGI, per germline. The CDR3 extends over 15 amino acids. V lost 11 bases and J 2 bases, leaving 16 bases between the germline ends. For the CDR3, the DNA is TGTGCCGCTCGCCCCGGGGGAACCTATAATTCACCCCTCCACTTT. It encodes CAARPGGTYNSPLHF.

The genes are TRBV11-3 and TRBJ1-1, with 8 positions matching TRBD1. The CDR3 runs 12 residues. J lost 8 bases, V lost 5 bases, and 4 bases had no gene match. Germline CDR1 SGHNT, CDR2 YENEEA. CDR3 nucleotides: TGTGCCAGCAGCCCCCGGACAGGGGAAGCTTTCTTT. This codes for CASSPRTGEAFF.

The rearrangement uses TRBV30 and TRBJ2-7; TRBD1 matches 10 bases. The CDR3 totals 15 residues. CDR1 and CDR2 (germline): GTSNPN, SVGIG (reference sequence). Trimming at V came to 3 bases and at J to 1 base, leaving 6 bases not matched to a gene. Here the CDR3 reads CAWSEGGQGSYEQYF. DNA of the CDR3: TGTGCCTGGAGCGAGGGGGGACAGGGGTCCTACGAGCAGTACTTC. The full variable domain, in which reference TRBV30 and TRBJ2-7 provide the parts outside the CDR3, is SQTIHQWPATLVQPVGSPLSLECTVEGTSNPNLYWYRQAAGRGLQLLFYSVGIGQISSEVPQNLSASRPQDRQFILSSKKLLLSDSGFYLCAWSEGGQGSYEQYFGPGTRLTVT.

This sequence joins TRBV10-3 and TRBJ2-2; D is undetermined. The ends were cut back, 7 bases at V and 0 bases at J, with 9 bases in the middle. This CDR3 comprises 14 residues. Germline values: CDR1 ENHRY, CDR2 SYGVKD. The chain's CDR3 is CAITASANTGELFF. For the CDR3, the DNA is TGTGCCATCACCGCCAGCGCGAACACCGGGGAGCTGTTTTTT.

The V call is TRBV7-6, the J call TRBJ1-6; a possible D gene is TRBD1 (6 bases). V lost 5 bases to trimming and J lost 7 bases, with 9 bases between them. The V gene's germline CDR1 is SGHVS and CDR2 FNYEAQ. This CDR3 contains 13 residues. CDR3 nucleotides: TGTGCCAGCAGCCTCGGACAGAATTCACCCCTCCACTTT. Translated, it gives CASSLGQNSPLHF.

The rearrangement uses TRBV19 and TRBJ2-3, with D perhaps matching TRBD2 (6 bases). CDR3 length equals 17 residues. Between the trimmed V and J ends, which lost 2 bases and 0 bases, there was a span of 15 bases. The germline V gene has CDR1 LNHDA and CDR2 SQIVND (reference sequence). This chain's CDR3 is CASSIRFLAPSTDTQYF. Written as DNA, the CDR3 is TGTGCCAGTAGTATAAGATTTCTAGCGCCTAGCACAGATACGCAGTATTTT.

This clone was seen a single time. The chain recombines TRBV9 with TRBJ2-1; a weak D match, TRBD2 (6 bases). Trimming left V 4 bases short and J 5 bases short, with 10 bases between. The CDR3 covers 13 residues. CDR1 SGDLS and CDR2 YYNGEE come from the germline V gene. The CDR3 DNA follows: TGTGCCAGCAGCCCCTCGGGGGACAATGAGCAGTTCTTC. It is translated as CASSPSGDNEQFF.

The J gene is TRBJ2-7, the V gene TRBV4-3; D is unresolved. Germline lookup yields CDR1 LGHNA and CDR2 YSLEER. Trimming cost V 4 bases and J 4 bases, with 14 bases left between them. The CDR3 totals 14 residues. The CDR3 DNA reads TGCGCCAGCAGCCGGAGAACCAGAAGATACGAGCAGTACGTC. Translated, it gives CASSRRTRRYEQYV.

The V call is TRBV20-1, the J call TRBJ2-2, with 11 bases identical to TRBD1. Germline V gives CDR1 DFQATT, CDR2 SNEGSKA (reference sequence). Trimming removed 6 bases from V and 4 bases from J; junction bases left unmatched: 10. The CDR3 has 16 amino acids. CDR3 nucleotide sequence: TGCAGTGCCAGTAGGGACAGGGGGGATCGCACCGGGGAGCTGTTTTTT. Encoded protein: CSASRDRGDRTGELFF.

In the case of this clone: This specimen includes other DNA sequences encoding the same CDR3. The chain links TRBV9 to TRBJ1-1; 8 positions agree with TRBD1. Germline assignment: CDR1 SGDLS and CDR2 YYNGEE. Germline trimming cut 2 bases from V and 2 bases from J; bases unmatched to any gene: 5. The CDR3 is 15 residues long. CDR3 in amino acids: CASSVRDRLNTEAFF. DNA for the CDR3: TGTGCCAGCAGCGTCCGGGACAGGTTAAACACTGAAGCTTTCTTT.

This CDR3 is CASSLGSGEQAGELFF. As DNA, the CDR3 is TGTGCCAGCAGCTTAGGGAGCGGGGAACAAGCCGGGGAGCTGTTTTTT. The rearrangement uses TRBV7-9 and TRBJ2-2; TRBD2 agrees at 7 bases. The CDR3 is 16 amino acids. CDR1 and CDR2 (germline): SEHNR, FQNEAQ (reference sequence). J was trimmed by 6 bases and V by 1 base; bases with no gene match: 8.

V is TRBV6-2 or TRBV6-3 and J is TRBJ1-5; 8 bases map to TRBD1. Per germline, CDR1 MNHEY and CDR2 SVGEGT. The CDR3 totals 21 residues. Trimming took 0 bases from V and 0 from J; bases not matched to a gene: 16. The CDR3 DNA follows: TGTGCCAGCAGTTACTCCCGGGGACAGGTGATTGGGATCTATAGCAATCAGCCCCAGCATTTT. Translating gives CASSYSRGQVIGIYSNQPQHF.

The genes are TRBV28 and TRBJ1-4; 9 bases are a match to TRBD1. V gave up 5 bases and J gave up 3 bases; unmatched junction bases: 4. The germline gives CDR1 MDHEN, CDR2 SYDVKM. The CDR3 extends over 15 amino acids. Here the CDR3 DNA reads TGTGCCAGCAGTGTACAGGGGGCGGCTAATGAAAAACTGTTTTTT. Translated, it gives CASSVQGAANEKLFF.